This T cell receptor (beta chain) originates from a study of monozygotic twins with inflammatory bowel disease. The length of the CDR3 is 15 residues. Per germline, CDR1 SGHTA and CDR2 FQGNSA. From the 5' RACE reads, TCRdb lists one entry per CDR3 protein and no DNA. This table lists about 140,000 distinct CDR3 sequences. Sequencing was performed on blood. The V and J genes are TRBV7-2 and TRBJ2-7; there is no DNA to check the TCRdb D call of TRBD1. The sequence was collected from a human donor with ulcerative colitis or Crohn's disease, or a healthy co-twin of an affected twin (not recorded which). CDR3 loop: CASSFSGGLSYEQYF.